This TCR beta chain was profiled in a study of blood T cell repertoires in COVID-19. This clone was recorded only once. CDR1 and CDR2 from the germline V gene are MDHEN and SYDVKM. V lost 6 bases and J lost 10, with 24 bases in between. This CDR3 comprises 15 residues. Clones were read by immunoSEQ multiplex PCR, and TCRdb kept only the in-frame ones, dropping some. Of 90,000 or so clones in the sample, more than 75% were seen once. The V call is TRBV28, the J call TRBJ1-1; tentatively, D is TRBD1 (6 bases). This clonotype was obtained from a man aged 45 to 65 with active COVID-19. Sequencing was done on a sample of peripheral blood. The CDR3 region is CASRPGTSLLMGAFF. The CDR3 region has the DNA TGTGCCAGCAGACCCGGGACATCCCTACTCATGGGAGCTTTCTTT.